The 16 T cell receptor beta chains in this list originate from one sample, sequenced in a study of chronic HIV infection and antiretroviral therapy (dated by TCRdb to the mid-2010s). Receptor amplification or capture employed 5' RACE. This sample was sequenced with an Illumina MiSeq. The raw public reads went through TCRdb reprocessing: fastp at Q25, MiXCR clone calling, in-frame beta chains kept. Identical CDR3 proteins give one entry, which carries the most common genes and DNA. Across this sample there are 39,000 or so distinct CDR3 sequences, with 8.2% seen only once. 2.9% of the sample goes to the ten largest clones. Sequencing was performed on peripheral blood. Every receptor here comes from an adult who had HIV and had not received antiretroviral therapy, or was an uninfected healthy control (not recorded which).

The table lists this clonotype with many counts. The chain is built from TRBV7-3 and TRBJ2-1; 11 bases map to TRBD2. The length of the CDR3 is 18 residues. Germline CDR1 SGHTA, CDR2 FQGTGA. V shed 0 bases and J 4 bases; nucleotides not matched to a gene: 8. The CDR3 reads CASSLTLIAGGPYNEQFF. The CDR3 DNA reads TGTGCCAGCAGCTTAACCCTAATAGCGGGAGGGCCTTACAATGAGCAGTTCTTC.

Only a few counts were recorded for this clonotype. At one end, the junction sequence differs from germline, possibly due to a read error. The V gene is TRBV28, the J gene TRBJ1-1, with D possibly TRBD1 on 6 matching bases. This CDR3 region has 14 residues. In germline, CDR1 is MDHEN, CDR2 SYDVKM. The chain's CDR3 is CASSIRGPNTETFF. In DNA form, the CDR3 reads TGTGCCAGCAGTATCAGGGGACCCAACACTGAAACTTTCTTT.

The J gene is TRBJ2-7, the V gene TRBV12-3 or TRBV12-4, with D possibly being TRBD1 (5 bases). CDR3 length equals 12 residues. With 5 bases removed from V and 5 bases from J, the gap between germline ends came to 10 bases. The CDR3 bases are TGTGCCAGCAGTCATGGCAGGGACGAGCAGTACTTC. Translated: CASSHGRDEQYF.

The chain carries TRBV2 and TRBJ1-2; a weak D match, TRBD1 (6 bases). Per the germline V gene, CDR1 is SNHLY and CDR2 is FYNNEI. Trimming stripped 7 bases from V and 7 bases from J, with 19 bases between. The CDR3 runs 14 residues. This chain's CDR3 is CASKAVPGHRGYTF. CDR3 bases: TGTGCCAGCAAAGCCGTACCGGGACACCGTGGCTACACCTTC. Filled out from reference TRBV2 and TRBJ1-2, the complete variable domain reads EPEVTQTPSHQVTQMGQEVILRCVPISNHLYFYWYRQILGQKVEFLVSFYNNEISEKSEIFDDQFSVERPDGSNFTLKIRSTKLEDSAMYFCASKAVPGHRGYTFGSGTRLTVV.

A few counts support this clonotype. This chain links TRBV4-3 with TRBJ2-3; D gene unclear. V lost 6 bases, J lost 6 bases, and 19 bases lay in between. CDR3 length: 15 residues. In germline, CDR1 is LGHNA, CDR2 YSLEER. The CDR3, as DNA: TGCGCCAGCAGTCCACCTCCATCCGATCGGGATACGCAGTATTTT. Residues: CASSPPPSDRDTQYF.

This clonotype came up many times. The chain joins TRBV3-1 to TRBJ2-7; the match to TRBD1 covers 9 bases. In germline, CDR1 is LGHDT, CDR2 YNNKEL (reference sequence). V gave up 4 bases and J gave up 5 bases; unmatched junction bases: 24. The CDR3 length is 20 residues. The CDR3 region is CASSRSTDRGARGSTDEQYF. CDR3 sequence (DNA): TGTGCCAGCAGCCGTTCCACCGACAGGGGGGCAAGAGGGTCGACCGACGAGCAGTACTTC.

The genes are TRBV5-1 and TRBJ1-1; D is possibly TRBD1 (6 bases). The CDR3 totals 14 residues. Trimming stripped 0 bases from V and 1 base from J, with 7 bases between. Germline V CDR1 and CDR2: SGHRS, YFSETQ. The CDR3 sequence: CASSLGTANTEAFF. As DNA, the CDR3 is TGCGCCAGCAGCTTGGGGACAGCGAACACTGAAGCTTTCTTT. The full variable domain, completed using reference TRBV5-1 and TRBJ1-1, is KAGVTQTPRYLIKTRGQQVTLSCSPISGHRSVSWYQQTPGQGLQFLFEYFSETQRNKGNFPGRFSGRQFSNSRSEMNVSTLELGDSALYLCASSLGTANTEAFFGQGTRLTVV.

A few counts support this clonotype. The chain carries TRBV20-1 and TRBJ2-1; 13 bases agree with TRBD2. CDR1 DFQATT and CDR2 SNEGSKA come from the germline V gene (reference sequence). J was trimmed by 0 bases and V by 1 base; bases with no gene match: 15. CDR3 size: 21 residues. CDR3 DNA sequence: TGCAGTGCTAGAGTATTTTTGGGACTAGCGGGATCCTCCAGCTCCTACAATGAGCAGTTCTTC. Encoded protein: CSARVFLGLAGSSSSYNEQFF.

This clonotype was picked up many times. The chain combines TRBV4-1 with TRBJ2-7; 9 bases are shared with TRBD1. Trimming removed 4 bases from V and 2 bases from J; junction bases left unmatched: 6. The CDR3 spans 15 residues. The germline gives CDR1 MGHRA, CDR2 YSYEKL. CDR3 in DNA: TGCGCCAGCAGCCCTAGGGGACAGGGTACCTACGAGCAGTACTTC. Its translation: CASSPRGQGTYEQYF.

This clonotype was seen many times. The chain combines TRBV7-2 with TRBJ2-2, with 7 nucleotides matching TRBD2. The CDR3 extends over 16 amino acids. V trimming: 5 bases; J trimming: 4 bases; junction bases outside the gene matches: 10. Germline V gene data show CDR1 as SGHTA and CDR2 as FQGNSA. The CDR3: CASSPRPSGITGELFF. The CDR3 DNA reads TGTGCCAGCAGCCCCCGACCTAGCGGAATCACCGGGGAGCTGTTTTTT.

This clonotype was seen repeatedly, ten times or more. The rearrangement joins TRBV19 to TRBJ2-1; TRBD1 matches 9 bases. The CDR3 is made up of 17 amino acids. The germline V gene has CDR1 LNHDA and CDR2 SQIVND (reference sequence). The ends lost 3 bases at V and 10 bases at J; junction bases unmatched: 16. CDR3 in amino acids: CASSMDRPGQGSGEQFF. CDR3 nucleotides: TGTGCCAGTAGTATGGATCGGCCGGGACAGGGATCGGGGGAGCAGTTCTTC.

The CDR3 loop reads CASSAQEGYSNQPQHF. CDR3 nucleotides: TGTGCCAGCAGTGCCCAAGAGGGCTATAGCAATCAGCCCCAGCATTTT. The chain couples TRBV6-1 to TRBJ1-5; D unclear. The germline V and J ends were trimmed by 4 bases and 0 bases, with 13 bases remaining between them. This CDR3 is built from 16 residues. CDR1 is MNHNS and CDR2 is SASEGT in the germline V gene.

The chain is built from TRBV29-1 and TRBJ2-7; 7 nucleotides match TRBD1. V was pared by 4 bases and J by 2 bases, with 11 bases of the junction left unmatched. The germline V gene has CDR1 SQVTM and CDR2 ANQGSEA. This CDR3 contains 15 residues. The CDR3 reads CSVGGDSLIAYEQYF. CDR3 DNA sequence: TGCAGCGTTGGAGGGGACAGCCTAATAGCCTACGAGCAGTACTTC.

This clonotype was detected ten times or more. The chain is built from TRBV6-1 and TRBJ2-5; D is ambiguous. V was cut by 3 bases and J by 4 bases, with 3 bases left in between. Looked up from germline, CDR1 is MNHNS and CDR2 is SASEGT. The length of the CDR3 is 11 residues. CDR3 loop: CASSDPETQYF. Here the CDR3 DNA reads TGTGCCAGCAGTGACCCAGAGACCCAGTACTTC.

This clonotype was recorded a few times. The chain carries TRBV12-3 or TRBV12-4 and TRBJ2-1; D ambiguous. This CDR3 comprises 13 residues. V gave up 6 bases and J gave up 8 bases, with 14 bases separating them. The CDR3 DNA follows: TGTGCCAGCAGCCCTCTTCCGTTGGATGAGCAGTTCTTC. It is translated as CASSPLPLDEQFF.

V usage is TRBV29-1 and J usage is TRBJ2-7; D is unclear. V lost 4 bases, J lost 9 bases, and 13 bases lay in between. Germline V CDR1 and CDR2: SQVTM, ANQGSEA. This CDR3 comprises 11 residues. The CDR3 reads CSVVPLSGQYF. CDR3 nucleotide sequence: TGCAGCGTTGTCCCCCTCTCCGGGCAGTACTTC.